Each of the 5 T cell receptor beta chains below was sequenced from the same sample in a study of cytotoxic CD8 clonotypes in ibrutinib-treated CLL. Profiling relied on immunoSEQ multiplex PCR, and the TCRdb table lists in-frame clones only, not all of them. This table holds around 60,000 clones, roughly 70% found once. The sequenced sample was PBMCs, obtained after 12 months of ibrutinib treatment. All receptors come from a human donor with chronic lymphocytic leukemia.

The chain employs TRBV5-8 and TRBJ2-7; D unclear. The length of the CDR3 is 14 residues. The V and J ends lost 0 bases and 0 bases respectively, with 7 bases between them. The germline V gene has CDR1 SGHTS and CDR2 YDEGEE. The CDR3 DNA is TGTGCCAGCAGCTTGGCCCGGCACTCCTACGAGCAGTACTTC. Protein sequence: CASSLARHSYEQYF.

The chain joins TRBV5-1 to TRBJ1-4; a possible D gene is TRBD1 (5 bases). The CDR3 totals 15 residues. In germline, CDR1 is SGHRS, CDR2 YFSETQ. Trimming took 2 bases from V and 5 from J, leaving 13 bases between them. The chain's CDR3 is CASSFDSATNEKLFF. The CDR3 nucleotides read TGCGCCAGCAGCTTCGACAGCGCGACCAATGAAAAACTGTTTTTT.

This clone was detected only a few times. The gene calls are TRBV2 and TRBJ1-4; D is perhaps TRBD1 (6 bases). V lost 5 bases and J lost 5, with 21 bases in between. Germline CDR1 SNHLY, CDR2 FYNNEI. The CDR3 loop spans 17 amino acids. The CDR3 loop is CASSPPRLQGGNEKLFF. As DNA, the CDR3 is TGTGCCAGCAGTCCCCCACGACTTCAAGGGGGAAATGAAAAACTGTTTTTT.

The chain carries TRBV6-5 and TRBJ2-5; 7 nucleotides match TRBD1. V dropped 6 bases and J dropped 14; count of bases not matched to a gene: 9. CDR1 MNHEY and CDR2 SVGAGI come from the germline V gene. This CDR3 spans 11 amino acids. The CDR3 DNA is TGTGCCAGCAGGGAAGACAGGGCCAAATACTTC. It encodes CASREDRAKYF.

The gene calls are TRBV19 and TRBJ2-5, with D perhaps matching TRBD1 (6 bases). Germline CDR1 LNHDA, CDR2 SQIVND (reference sequence). CDR3 size: 14 residues. V lost 4 bases and J 8 bases, leaving 17 bases between the germline ends. The CDR3 sequence is CASSTRQVVSTQYF. CDR3 nucleotide sequence: TGTGCCAGTAGTACCCGACAGGTCGTATCAACCCAGTACTTC.